Below, 21 T cell receptor beta chains from the same sample are listed, as sequenced in a study of cytomegalovirus exposure and HLA in healthy donors. Use of 60 Vbeta and 13 Jbeta primers characterized the PCR. Data came from immunoSEQ multiplex PCR; TCRdb stores just in-frame clones and leaves some out. This repertoire shows about 120,000 clones, around three quarters found once; its top ten account for 2.7%. What was sequenced was PBMCs. These receptor sequences come from a woman aged 40 to 49 in good health and CMV-seropositive.

This clone was observed a handful of times. The chain joins TRBV6-5 to TRBJ1-1; 10 nucleotides line up with TRBD1. This CDR3 is 15 amino acids long. Germline lookup yields CDR1 MNHEY and CDR2 SVGAGI. Unmatched junction bases numbered 4, after V lost 1 base and J lost 5 bases. The CDR3 protein is CASSYWDRGGTEAFF. The CDR3 bases are TGTGCCAGCAGTTACTGGGACAGGGGTGGAACTGAAGCTTTCTTT.

The chain carries TRBV19 and TRBJ1-3; 9 bases fit TRBD1. The CDR3 contains 14 residues. Germline trimming cut 6 bases from V and 3 bases from J; bases unmatched to any gene: 3. Germline V gene sequence: CDR1 LNHDA, CDR2 SQIVND (reference sequence). Written as DNA, the CDR3 is TGTGCCAGTAGCCCGACAGGGGGTGGAAACACCATATATTTT. Encoded protein: CASSPTGGGNTIYF.

V is TRBV6-5 and J is TRBJ2-1; weak D call: TRBD1 (5 bases). CDR1 and CDR2 from the germline V gene are MNHEY and SVGAGI. Between the trimmed V and J ends, which lost 4 bases and 7 bases, there was a span of 8 bases. There are 12 residues in the CDR3. The DNA for the CDR3 is TGTGCCAGCAGTTTCCCAGGGAATGAGCAGTTCTTC. Translated, it gives CASSFPGNEQFF.

V usage is TRBV19 and J usage is TRBJ2-3; 13 bases match TRBD2. V lost 5 bases and J lost 4; bases outside the gene matches: 6. Germline V gene sequence: CDR1 LNHDA, CDR2 SQIVND (reference sequence). The CDR3 spans 16 residues. The CDR3 bases are TGTGCCAGTAGTGATCGTGGACTAGCGGGAGCAGATACGCAGTATTTT. Its translation: CASSDRGLAGADTQYF.

The chain recombines TRBV6-5 with TRBJ1-1, with D possibly matching TRBD1 (5 bases). This CDR3 is 16 amino acids long. The ends were cut back, 0 bases at V and 0 bases at J, with 11 bases in the middle. Germline loops: CDR1 MNHEY, CDR2 SVGAGI. The CDR3 loop reads CASSYSTAFMNTEAFF. Written as DNA, the CDR3 is TGTGCCAGCAGTTACTCGACAGCATTCATGAACACTGAAGCTTTCTTT.

Only one count was recorded for this clone. The J gene is TRBJ1-6, the V gene TRBV5-6; D is uncertain. Trimming removed 4 bases at V and 9 bases at J, with 11 bases between. The CDR3 spans 13 residues. The germline CDR1 and CDR2 sequences are SGHDT and YYEEEE. CDR3 bases: TGTGCCAGCAGCCCTTTATCGGGTTCACCCCTCCACTTT. This sequence encodes CASSPLSGSPLHF.

This chain links TRBV7-9 with TRBJ1-5; 10 nucleotides agree with TRBD1. This CDR3 is 15 amino acids long. V trimming: 4 bases; J trimming: 4 bases; junction bases outside the gene matches: 4. The germline CDR1 and CDR2 sequences are SEHNR and FQNEAQ (reference sequence). CDR3 DNA: TGTGCCAGCAGCTCGACAGGGGGCGGGAATCAGCCCCAGCATTTT. It yields the protein CASSSTGGGNQPQHF.

J is TRBJ1-1 and V is TRBV7-9; D is unclear. V lost 0 bases and J lost 0, with 8 bases in between. This CDR3 region has 15 residues. Germline V gene sequence: CDR1 SEHNR, CDR2 FQNEAQ (reference sequence). This CDR3 is CASSLAGGLNTEAFF. The CDR3 region has the DNA TGTGCCAGCAGCTTAGCGGGAGGATTGAACACTGAAGCTTTCTTT.

The V and J genes are TRBV30 and TRBJ2-5; D is possibly TRBD2 (6 bases). CDR3 length equals 15 residues. The V end lost 0 bases, the J end lost 4 bases, and 15 bases lay between the germline ends. Germline CDR1 is GTSNPN and CDR2 is SVGIG (reference sequence). CDR3 region: CAWSVGTLLGETQYF. The DNA of the CDR3 is TGTGCCTGGAGTGTCGGGACTCTACTAGGAGAGACCCAGTACTTC. Full variable domain (missing parts from reference TRBV30 and TRBJ2-5): SQTIHQWPATLVQPVGSPLSLECTVEGTSNPNLYWYRQAAGRGLQLLFYSVGIGQISSEVPQNLSASRPQDRQFILSSKKLLLSDSGFYLCAWSVGTLLGETQYFGPGTRLLVL.

The chain employs TRBV5-1 and TRBJ1-6; D is undetermined. The CDR3 totals 15 residues. Trimming removed 1 base from V and 10 bases from J, with 15 bases in between. Germline assignment: CDR1 SGHRS and CDR2 YFSETQ. This chain's CDR3 is CASSLSGGQRSPLHF. CDR3 sequence (DNA): TGCGCCAGCAGCTTGAGTGGAGGGCAACGCTCACCCCTCCACTTT.

On this clone itself: Its ends do not fully match the called genes, so a read error is possible. This chain uses TRBV7-7 with TRBJ2-7; 10 bases map to TRBD2. CDR3 length equals 15 residues. Per the germline V gene, CDR1 is SSHAT and CDR2 is FNYEAQ (reference sequence). DNA for the CDR3: TGTGCTAGCAGCTTAGATGCTAGCGGGAGTTACGAGCAGTACTTC. Its protein product is CASSLDASGSYEQYF.

This chain joins TRBV5-1 and TRBJ1-6; 8 bases are shared with TRBD1. With 4 bases clipped from V and 5 bases from J, the junction kept 11 bases outside the gene matches. The CDR3 sequence is 17 residues long. CDR1 and CDR2 (germline): SGHRS, YFSETQ. CDR3 DNA: TGCGCCAGCAGCACTGGACAGGGAACCATTAATAATTCACCCCTCCACTTT. Protein sequence: CASSTGQGTINNSPLHF.

J is TRBJ2-3 and V is TRBV29-1; D gene ambiguous. Trimming removed 7 bases at V and 6 bases at J, with 11 bases between. Looked up from germline, CDR1 is SQVTM and CDR2 is ANQGSEA. The length of the CDR3 is 11 residues. The CDR3 spells CSAFTGDTQYF. CDR3 in DNA: TGCAGCGCCTTCACCGGGGATACGCAGTATTTT.

The chain employs TRBV5-6 and TRBJ1-1; no firm D call. CDR3 length equals 13 residues. With 3 bases removed from V and 7 bases from J, the gap between germline ends came to 13 bases. Germline V gene data show CDR1 as SGHDT and CDR2 as YYEEEE. The CDR3 sequence is CASSSAVGSEAFF. CDR3 bases: TGTGCCAGCAGCTCGGCGGTCGGGAGTGAAGCTTTCTTT. Combining the CDR3 with reference TRBV5-6 and TRBJ1-1 gives the whole variable domain DAGVTQSPTHLIKTRGQQVTLRCSPKSGHDTVSWYQQALGQGPQFIFQYYEEEERQRGNFPDRFSGHQFPNYSSELNVNALLLGDSALYLCASSSAVGSEAFFGQGTRLTVV.

The chain carries TRBV4-1 and TRBJ2-3; D is possibly TRBD2 (5 bases). Looked up from germline, CDR1 is MGHRA and CDR2 is YSYEKL. V dropped 2 bases and J dropped 1 base, with 22 bases sitting between them. CDR3 size: 19 residues. The CDR3 reads CASSQSVPGWTLRTDTQYF. Here the CDR3 DNA reads TGCGCCAGCAGCCAAAGCGTCCCCGGATGGACTCTGCGCACAGATACGCAGTATTTT.

This chain joins TRBV5-6 and TRBJ2-1, with 10 nucleotides matching TRBD2. The CDR3 loop spans 15 amino acids. From germline, CDR1 is SGHDT and CDR2 YYEEEE. V trimming: 4 bases; J trimming: 5 bases; junction bases outside the gene matches: 6. The CDR3 sequence is CASSLTSGANNEQFF. In DNA, the CDR3 is TGTGCCAGCAGCCTAACTAGCGGGGCTAACAATGAGCAGTTCTTC.

The chain has TRBV5-1 and TRBJ2-1, with D possibly TRBD2 on 6 matching bases. The V and J ends lost 4 bases and 8 bases respectively, with 10 bases between them. The CDR3 has 12 residues. Germline V gene sequence: CDR1 SGHRS, CDR2 YFSETQ. CDR3 coding DNA: TGCGCCAGCAGCCTGACTAGGCATGAGCAGTTCTTC. Amino acid sequence: CASSLTRHEQFF.

This rearrangement joins TRBV30 to TRBJ1-4; TRBD1 matches at 10 bases. Unmatched junction bases numbered 6, after V lost 3 bases and J lost 8 bases. Looked up from germline, CDR1 is GTSNPN and CDR2 is SVGIG (reference sequence). The CDR3 contains 14 residues. In DNA form, the CDR3 reads TGTGCCTGGAGGGCCGGGACAGGGGAGGAAAAACTGTTTTTT. Its translation: CAWRAGTGEEKLFF.

The chain combines TRBV27 with TRBJ1-1, with TRBD1 matching over 8 bases. Per the germline V gene, CDR1 is MNHEY and CDR2 is SMNVEV (reference sequence). The CDR3 extends over 14 amino acids. V shed 4 bases and J 3 bases; nucleotides not matched to a gene: 4. CDR3 sequence (DNA): TGTGCCAGCAGTTATGGGACAGGTGACACTGAAGCTTTCTTT. This encodes CASSYGTGDTEAFF.

As DNA, the CDR3 is TGTGCCAGCAGCTTGGGAGCGAACCAAGAGACCCAGTACTTC. Its translation: CASSLGANQETQYF. The chain recombines TRBV5-5 with TRBJ2-5, with no clear D. The length of the CDR3 is 14 residues. Germline V lookup: CDR1 SGHKS, CDR2 YYEKEE (reference sequence). The ends were cut back, 0 bases at V and 0 bases at J, with 6 bases in the middle.

J is TRBJ2-5 and V is TRBV4-3; the match to TRBD1 covers 9 bases. Germline V gene lookup returns CDR1 LGHNA and CDR2 YSLEER. The CDR3 is 14 amino acids. Germline trimming cut 4 bases from V and 2 bases from J; bases unmatched to any gene: 2. The chain's CDR3 is CASSRDRGQETQYF. The CDR3 DNA is TGCGCCAGCAGCCGTGACAGGGGGCAAGAGACCCAGTACTTC.